Sequencing of this T cell receptor beta chain was carried out in a study of OX40 agonist ivuxolimab in advanced cancers. Study-level background: All patients had ivuxolimab intravenously every 2 weeks at 0.01 to 10 mg/kg.

This CDR3 comprises 15 residues. In germline, CDR1 is MDHEN, CDR2 SYDVKM. V lost 6 bases, J lost 4 bases, and 15 bases lay in between. Study observations and caveats: Expanded clones tended on average to be more numerous among CD8+ T cells than CD4+.

About this clone: Its antigen is not known.

TCRdb's copy holds only in-frame clones and misses some; the assay was immunoSEQ multiplex PCR. The sample records more than 85,000 clones, approximately 89% being singletons. J is TRBJ2-2 and V is TRBV28; the D gene is possibly TRBD1 (6 bases). Material: CD4+ or CD8+ T cells sorted from blood, obtained in a trial of the OX40 agonist ivuxolimab. The origin of this receptor is an adult with an advanced solid tumor such as melanoma, head and neck, liver or kidney cancer. The CDR3 DNA sequence: TGTGCCAGCAGAGGGACACATGAGAGCACCGGGGAGCTGTTTTTT. This translates into CASRGTHESTGELFF.